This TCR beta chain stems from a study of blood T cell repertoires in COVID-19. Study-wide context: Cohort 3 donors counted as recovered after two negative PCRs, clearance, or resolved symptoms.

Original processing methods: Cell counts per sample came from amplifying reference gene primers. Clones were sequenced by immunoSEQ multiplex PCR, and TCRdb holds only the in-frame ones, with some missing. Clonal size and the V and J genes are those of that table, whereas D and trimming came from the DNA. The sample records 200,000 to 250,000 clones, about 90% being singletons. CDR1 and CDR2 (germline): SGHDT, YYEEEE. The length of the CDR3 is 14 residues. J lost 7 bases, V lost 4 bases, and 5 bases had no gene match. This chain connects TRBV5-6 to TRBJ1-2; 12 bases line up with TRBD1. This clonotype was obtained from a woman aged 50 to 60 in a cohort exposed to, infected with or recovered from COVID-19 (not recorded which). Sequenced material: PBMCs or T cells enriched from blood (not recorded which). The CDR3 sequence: CASSPGQGARGYTF. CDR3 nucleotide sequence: TGTGCCAGCAGCCCGGGACAGGGGGCGCGTGGCTACACCTTC.